The clone carrying this T cell receptor beta chain was found once. Its target is unknown. This CDR3 has 15 amino acids. The germline V gene has CDR1 SGHTA and CDR2 FQGNSA. The V gene lost 2 bases and the J gene lost 0 bases, with 9 bases spanning the gap. The PCR had 60 Vbeta and 13 Jbeta primers. How the authors handled the data: Some 10 million of the 80 million or so unique TCR beta chains counted in a later analysis were shared. The method was immunoSEQ multiplex PCR; TCRdb's version includes in-frame clones alone and lacks a portion of them. From that table come the V and J calls and clone size; the DNA was used to work out D and trimming. The sample consists of some 97,000 clones, roughly 80% of them appearing once. The data originate from a study of cytomegalovirus exposure and HLA in healthy donors. Study details: In terms of ancestry, the Caucasian-associated cluster contained about 80% of the roughly 400 genotyped donors. The study, taken as a whole, reports: Among immune exposure information, only CMV serostatus was available. In most subjects, TCR beta sequences reportedly gave accurate predictions of HLA-A and HLA-B alleles.

The rearrangement joins TRBV7-2 to TRBJ2-3, with D possibly TRBD1 on 5 matching bases. Material: PBMCs. This clonotype was sampled from a male donor in good health and CMV-seropositive. DNA of the CDR3: TGTGCCAGCAGCTTAAGTCGACAGAGCACAGATACGCAGTATTTT. It yields the protein CASSLSRQSTDTQYF.